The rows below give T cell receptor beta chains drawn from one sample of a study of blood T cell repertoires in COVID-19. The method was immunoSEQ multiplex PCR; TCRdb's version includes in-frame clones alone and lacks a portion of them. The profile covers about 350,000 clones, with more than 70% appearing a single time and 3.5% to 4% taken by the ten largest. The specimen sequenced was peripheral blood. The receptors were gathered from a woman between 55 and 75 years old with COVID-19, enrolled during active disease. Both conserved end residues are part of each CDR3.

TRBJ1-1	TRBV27	CASSVQDRSNTEAFF
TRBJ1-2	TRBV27	CASSPPGVPNYGYTF
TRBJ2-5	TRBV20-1	CSASYSGGGETQYF
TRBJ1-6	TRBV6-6	CASSYSDILPLHF
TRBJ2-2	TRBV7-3	CASSYRESGELFF
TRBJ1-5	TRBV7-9	CASSFPGVNQPQHF
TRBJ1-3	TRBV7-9	CASSPRGASGNTIYF
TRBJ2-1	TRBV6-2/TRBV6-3	CASSPLLLAGGYNEQFF
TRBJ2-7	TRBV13	CASSSRDRGNEQYF
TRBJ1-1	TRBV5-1	CASSLYSRGTEAFF
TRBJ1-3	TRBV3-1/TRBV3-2	CASSHRGNGNTIYF
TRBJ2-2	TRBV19	CASLGQGGTGELFF
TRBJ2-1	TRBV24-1	CATSDFGTAYNEQFF
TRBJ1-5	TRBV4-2	CASSQVNRDSFPYSNQPQHF
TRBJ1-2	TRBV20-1	CSASPGQGYGYTF
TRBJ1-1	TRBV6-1	CASSEGPPHMVTEAFF
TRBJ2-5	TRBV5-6	CASSLAGGPRETQYF
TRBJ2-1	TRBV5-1	CASSLVPGGPYNEQFF
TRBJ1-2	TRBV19	CASKAPDRDYGYTF
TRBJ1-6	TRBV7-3	CASSYLGQGNSPLHF
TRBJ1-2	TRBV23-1	CASSQLGERGRDYGYTF
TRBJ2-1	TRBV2	CASSSRNEQFF
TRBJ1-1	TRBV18	CASSQALNTEAFF
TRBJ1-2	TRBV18	CASSPPGSQGYGYTF
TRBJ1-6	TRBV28	CASSPPGGLLTPLHF
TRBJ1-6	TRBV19	CASCGQINSPLHF
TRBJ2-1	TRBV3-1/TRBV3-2	CASSQDIAGALGEQFF